Below, 4 T cell receptor beta chains from the same sample are listed, as sequenced in a study of human T cells and chemical hapten exposure (dated by TCRdb to about 2021). Libraries were constructed by RACE. The data were produced on a NextSeq 500. The public reads were reprocessed in TCRdb via fastp at Q25 and MiXCR, keeping in-frame beta chains. A single entry per CDR3 protein holds the most common genes and DNA from its merged rows. For this sample there are approximately 260,000 distinct CDR3 sequences; over 7.5% appear just once. Jointly, the top ten make up more than 0.95% of the sample. Interpreted using the paper, the time point label stands for: pre-sensitization, week 0. The intended sense of this specimen's treatment or condition label: therapeutic diphenylcyclopropenone sensitization with weekly scalp DPC. Sequenced material: whole blood, taken in connection with sensitization to the hapten diphenylcyclopropenone (DPC). These receptors originate from a man younger than 35 with alopecia areata. Some clones in this sample may be carry-over from other donors' samples.

This clonotype has a handful of counts. This chain links TRBV7-3 with TRBJ2-2, with D unresolved. Per germline, CDR1 SGHTA and CDR2 FQGTGA. CDR3 length: 13 amino acids. The V end was cut by 0 bases, the J end by 3 bases, with 2 bases between. Here the CDR3 DNA reads TGTGCCAGCAGCTTAACCGACACCGGGGAGCTGTTTTTT. This sequence encodes CASSLTDTGELFF. The full variable domain, rest sourced from reference TRBV7-3 and TRBJ2-2, is GAGVSQTPSNKVTEKGKYVELRCDPISGHTALYWYRQSLGQGPEFLIYFQGTGAADDSGLPNDRFFAVRPEGSVSTLKIQRTERGDSAVYLCASSLTDTGELFFGEGSRLTVL.

This clonotype was seen ten or more times. V and J are TRBV4-2 and TRBJ1-6; the D is unclear. The germline CDR1 and CDR2 sequences are LGHNA and YNFKEQ. The CDR3 consists of 12 residues. The ends were cut back, 0 bases at V and 9 bases at J, with 3 bases in the middle. CDR3 nucleotides: TGTGCCAGCAGCCAAGATCTTTCACCCCTCCACTTT. It specifies CASSQDLSPLHF.

The rearrangement uses TRBV4-3 and TRBJ2-7; 9 positions match TRBD1. The ends lost 0 bases at V and 4 bases at J; junction bases unmatched: 7. CDR1 is LGHNA, CDR2 YSLEER, per germline. This CDR3 has 16 residues. CDR3 sequence reads: CASSQELDRGVYEQYF. The CDR3 nucleotides are TGCGCCAGCAGCCAAGAGCTGGACAGGGGAGTATACGAGCAGTACTTC.

The V gene is TRBV4-3, the J gene TRBJ1-1; TRBD1 might be the D (5 bases). The CDR3 spans 15 residues. CDR1 and CDR2 from the germline V gene are LGHNA and YSLEER. V lost 4 bases and J 7 bases, leaving 19 bases between the germline ends. The CDR3, as DNA: TGCGCCAGCAGCCGGCAGGATAGGGCAGGGAATGAAGCTTTCTTT. Its translation is CASSRQDRAGNEAFF.